This T cell receptor (beta chain) came from a study of read filtering for tumor transcriptome and immune sequencing. The germline V gene encodes CDR1 DFQATT and CDR2 SNEGSKA (reference sequence). The CDR3 consists of 15 residues. V trimming: 2 bases; J trimming: 0 bases; junction bases outside the gene matches: 7. This library used roughly 400 ng RNA and molecular barcoded adaptors spanning alpha/delta and beta/gamma chains. TCRdb reprocessed the reads with MiXCR, giving one entry per CDR3 protein. The data hold tens of thousands of distinct CDR3 sequences, with approximately 15% observed a single time. Only a few counts were recorded for this clonotype.

Sequenced: a population of CD138-negative cells sorted from bone marrow. V gene TRBV20-1 combines with J gene TRBJ2-7; 7 nucleotides match TRBD2. The sequence came from a donor at least 40 years old with multiple myeloma. The CDR3 sequence is CSARTRGVSSYEQYF. DNA of the CDR3: TGCAGTGCTAGAACCCGGGGGGTTAGCTCCTACGAGCAGTACTTC.